This T cell receptor (beta chain) is from a study of immune evolution from preneoplasia to lung adenocarcinoma. The CDR3 consists of 13 residues. With V trimmed by 9 bases and J by 7 bases, 8 bases remained unmatched. Germline V lookup: CDR1 LNHDA, CDR2 SQIVND (reference sequence). Data came from immunoSEQ multiplex PCR; TCRdb stores just in-frame clones and leaves some out. This table has under 8,500 clones, around 73% appearing once. Sequencing input: FFPE adjacent normal lung tissue. The J gene is TRBJ1-2, the V gene TRBV19; 10 bases map to TRBD1. This TCR came from a person aged 55-80 years with lung adenocarcinoma. Here the CDR3 DNA reads TGTGCCAGCGGGACAGGGGTTATTCGTGGCTACACCTTC. Amino acid sequence: CASGTGVIRGYTF.